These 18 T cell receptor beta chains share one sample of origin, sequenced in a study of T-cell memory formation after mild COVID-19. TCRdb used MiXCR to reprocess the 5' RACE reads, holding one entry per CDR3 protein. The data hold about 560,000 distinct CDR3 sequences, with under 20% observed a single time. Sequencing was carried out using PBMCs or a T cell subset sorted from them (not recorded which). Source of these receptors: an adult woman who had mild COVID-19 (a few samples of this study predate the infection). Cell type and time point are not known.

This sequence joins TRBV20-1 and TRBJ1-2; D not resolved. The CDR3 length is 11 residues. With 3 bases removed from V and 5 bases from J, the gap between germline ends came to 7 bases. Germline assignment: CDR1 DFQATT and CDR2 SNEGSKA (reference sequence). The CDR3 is CSARKQYGYTF. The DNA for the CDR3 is TGCAGTGCTAGGAAGCAATATGGCTACACCTTC.

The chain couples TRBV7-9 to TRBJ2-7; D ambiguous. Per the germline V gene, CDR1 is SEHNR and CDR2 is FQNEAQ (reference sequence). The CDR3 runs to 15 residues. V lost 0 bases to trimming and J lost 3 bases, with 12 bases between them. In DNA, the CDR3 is TGTGCCAGCAGCTTAGCGGGATCGAGAAACTACGAGCAGTACTTC. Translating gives CASSLAGSRNYEQYF.

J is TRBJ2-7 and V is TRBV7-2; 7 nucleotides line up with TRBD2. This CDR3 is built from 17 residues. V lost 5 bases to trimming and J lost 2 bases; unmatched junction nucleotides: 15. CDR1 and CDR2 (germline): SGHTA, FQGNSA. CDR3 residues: CASSPRPSGIPTYEQYF. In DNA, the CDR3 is TGTGCCAGCAGCCCCAGACCGAGCGGGATCCCCACCTACGAGCAGTACTTC.

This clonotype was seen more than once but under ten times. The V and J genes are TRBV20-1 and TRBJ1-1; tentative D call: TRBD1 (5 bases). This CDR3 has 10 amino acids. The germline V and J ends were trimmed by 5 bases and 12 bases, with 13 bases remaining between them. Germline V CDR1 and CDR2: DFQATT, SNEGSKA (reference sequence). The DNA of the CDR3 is TGCAGTGCTCGCAGGCAGGACACTTTCTTT. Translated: CSARRQDTFF.

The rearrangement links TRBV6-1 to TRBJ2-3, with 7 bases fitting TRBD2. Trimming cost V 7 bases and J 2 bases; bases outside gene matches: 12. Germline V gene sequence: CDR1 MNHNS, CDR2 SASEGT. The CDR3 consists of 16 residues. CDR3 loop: CASTRIGLGNTDTQYF. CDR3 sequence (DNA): TGTGCCAGCACCCGAATCGGACTAGGGAACACAGATACGCAGTATTTT.

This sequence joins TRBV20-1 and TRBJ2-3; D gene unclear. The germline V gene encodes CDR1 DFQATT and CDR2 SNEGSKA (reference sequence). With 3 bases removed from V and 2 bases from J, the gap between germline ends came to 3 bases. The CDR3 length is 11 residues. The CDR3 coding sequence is TGCAGTGCTAGGGACACAGATACGCAGTATTTT. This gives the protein CSARDTDTQYF.

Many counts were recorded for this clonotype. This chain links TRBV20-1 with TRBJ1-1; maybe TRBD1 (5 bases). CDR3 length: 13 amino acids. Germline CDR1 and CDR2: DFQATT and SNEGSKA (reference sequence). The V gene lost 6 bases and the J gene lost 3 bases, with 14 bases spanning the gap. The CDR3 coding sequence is TGCAGTGCGCCCCGGGGGATGGACACTGAAGCTTTCTTT. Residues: CSAPRGMDTEAFF.

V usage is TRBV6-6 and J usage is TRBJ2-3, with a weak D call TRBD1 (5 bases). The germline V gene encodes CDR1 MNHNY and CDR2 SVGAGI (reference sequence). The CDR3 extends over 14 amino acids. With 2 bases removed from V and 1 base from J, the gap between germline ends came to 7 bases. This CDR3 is CASSYEGGTDTQYF. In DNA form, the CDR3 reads TGTGCCAGCAGTTACGAAGGGGGCACAGATACGCAGTATTTT.

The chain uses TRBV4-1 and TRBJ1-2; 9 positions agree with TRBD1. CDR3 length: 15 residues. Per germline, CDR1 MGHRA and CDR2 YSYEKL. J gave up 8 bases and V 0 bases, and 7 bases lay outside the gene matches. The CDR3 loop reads CASSQDGDRGRGYTF. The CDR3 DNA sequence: TGCGCCAGCAGCCAAGACGGTGACAGGGGGAGAGGCTACACCTTC.

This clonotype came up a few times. CDR3 sequence reads: CASSNRLGARGVYEQYF. CDR3 DNA sequence: TGTGCCAGCAGCAACCGCCTCGGGGCCCGGGGGGTCTACGAGCAGTACTTC. The rearrangement joins TRBV12-3 or TRBV12-4 to TRBJ2-7; 7 bases are shared with TRBD2. The CDR3 contains 17 residues. V shed 6 bases, J shed 3 bases, and the junction held 17 bases outside the gene matches.

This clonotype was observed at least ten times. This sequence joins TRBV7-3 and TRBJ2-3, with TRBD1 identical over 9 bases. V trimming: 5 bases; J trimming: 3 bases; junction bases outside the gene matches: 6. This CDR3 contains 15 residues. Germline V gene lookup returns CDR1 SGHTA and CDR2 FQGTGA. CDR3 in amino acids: CASSGGQGGTDTQYF. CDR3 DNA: TGTGCCAGCAGCGGGGGACAGGGCGGTACAGATACGCAGTATTTT.

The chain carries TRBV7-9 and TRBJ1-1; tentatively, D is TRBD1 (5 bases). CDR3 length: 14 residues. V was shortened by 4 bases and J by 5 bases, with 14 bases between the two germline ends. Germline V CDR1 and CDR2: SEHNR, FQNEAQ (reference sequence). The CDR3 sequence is CASSSGDPATEAFF. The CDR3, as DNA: TGTGCCAGCAGCTCGGGGGACCCAGCAACTGAAGCTTTCTTT.

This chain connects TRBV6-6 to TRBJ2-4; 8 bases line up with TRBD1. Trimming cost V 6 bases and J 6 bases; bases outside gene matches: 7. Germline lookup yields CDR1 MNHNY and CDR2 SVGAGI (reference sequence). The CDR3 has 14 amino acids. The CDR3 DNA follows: TGTGCCAGCAGCAACACAGGGGGAGCAAACATTCAGTACTTC. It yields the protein CASSNTGGANIQYF.

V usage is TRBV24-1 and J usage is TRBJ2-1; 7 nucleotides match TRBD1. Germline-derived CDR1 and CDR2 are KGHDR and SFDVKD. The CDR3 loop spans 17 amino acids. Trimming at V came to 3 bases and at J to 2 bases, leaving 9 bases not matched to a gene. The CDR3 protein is CATSDPAGTEAYNEQFF. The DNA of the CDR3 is TGTGCCACCAGTGATCCTGCCGGGACAGAAGCCTACAATGAGCAGTTCTTC.

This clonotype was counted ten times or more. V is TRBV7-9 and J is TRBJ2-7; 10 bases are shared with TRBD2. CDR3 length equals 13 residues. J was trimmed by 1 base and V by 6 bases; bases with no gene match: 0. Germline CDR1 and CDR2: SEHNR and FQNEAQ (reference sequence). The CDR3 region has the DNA TGTGCCAGCAGAGCGGGAGGGTCCTACGAGCAGTACTTC. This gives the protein CASRAGGSYEQYF.

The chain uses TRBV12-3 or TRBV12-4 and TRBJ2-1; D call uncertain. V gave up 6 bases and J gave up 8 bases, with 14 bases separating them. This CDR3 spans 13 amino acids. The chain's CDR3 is CASSSIPVHEQFF. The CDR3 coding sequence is TGTGCCAGCAGCTCCATCCCAGTACATGAGCAGTTCTTC.

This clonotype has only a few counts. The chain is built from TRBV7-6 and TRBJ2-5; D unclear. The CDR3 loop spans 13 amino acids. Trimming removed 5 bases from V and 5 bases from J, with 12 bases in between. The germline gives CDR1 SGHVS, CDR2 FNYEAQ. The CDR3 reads CASSPGGDETQYF. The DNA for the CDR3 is TGTGCCAGCAGCCCTGGTGGAGACGAGACCCAGTACTTC.

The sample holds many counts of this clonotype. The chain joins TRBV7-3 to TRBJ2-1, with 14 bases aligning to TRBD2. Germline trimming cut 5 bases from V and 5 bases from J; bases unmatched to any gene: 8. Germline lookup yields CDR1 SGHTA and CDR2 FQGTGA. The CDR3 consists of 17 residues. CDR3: CASSPTSGGASDNEQFF. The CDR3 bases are TGTGCCAGCAGCCCGACTAGCGGGGGGGCTAGCGACAATGAGCAGTTCTTC.